The rows below give T cell receptor beta chains drawn from one sample of a study of neurological immune-mediated disorders. TCRdb analysed the 5' RACE reads with MiXCR anew, one entry per CDR3 protein. The sample consists of over 25,000 distinct CDR3 sequences, around 12% of them appearing once. Sequenced material: PBMCs. These receptors were taken from a man aged 60-69 years in good health. The CDR3 runs from the conserved cysteine through the conserved F or W. The D gene is left open where the match is weak. Not all rows give a size; the values are once, few, many and, for expanded clones, a class.

v_call	d_call	j_call	clone_size	cdr3_nt	cdr3_aa
TRBV3-1	TRBD2	TRBJ2-2	many	TGTGCCAGCAGCCTCGGACTAGCGGGAGGAGGTACCGGGGAGCTGTTTTTT	CASSLGLAGGGTGELFF
TRBV14	NA	TRBJ2-7	NA	TGTGCCAGCAGCCCAGCAGTGGCACTCCGTTACGAGCAGTACTTC	CASSPAVALRYEQYF
TRBV19	NA	TRBJ1-6	NA	TGTGCCAGTAGTAGCGCCGCGGTAAATTCACCCCTCCACTTT	CASSSAAVNSPLHF
TRBV4-3	NA	TRBJ2-5	medium-sized	TGCGCCAGCAGCCAAGATCTGGCAGGGGCACCAGAGACCCAGTACTTC	CASSQDLAGAPETQYF
TRBV5-4	TRBD2	TRBJ2-5	many	TGTGCCAGCAGCTTGGCGGGACTAGCGACCCAAGAGACCCAGTACTTC	CASSLAGLATQETQYF
TRBV6-5	TRBD1	TRBJ1-2	many	TGTGCCAGCAGCGGGACAGGGGGCGGCTACACCTTC	CASSGTGGGYTF
TRBV29-1	NA	TRBJ2-5	many	TGCAGCGTTGATGGTTGGGTAGAACGAGAGACCCAGTACTTC	CSVDGWVERETQYF
TRBV12-3/TRBV12-4	NA	TRBJ2-1	few	TGTGCCAGCAGCAAACCTCTAGCGACCGAGCAATTCTTC	CASSKPLATEQFF
TRBV2	NA	TRBJ2-7	many	TGTGCCAGCAGTGAATACGGCCCCACCTACGAGCAGTACTTC	CASSEYGPTYEQYF
TRBV29-1	TRBD1	TRBJ2-7	many	TGCAGCGTTACGACCGGGACAGATTTATACGAGCAGTACTTC	CSVTTGTDLYEQYF
TRBV29-1	TRBD2	TRBJ2-2	many	TGCAGCGTTGAAATGAGGCTAGCGGGAGCTCTGAACACCGGGGAGCTGTTTTTT	CSVEMRLAGALNTGELFF
TRBV14	TRBD1	TRBJ2-5	many	TGTGCCAGCAGCCTGGACAGGGGGCAAGAGACCCAGTACTTC	CASSLDRGQETQYF
TRBV11-2	TRBD1	TRBJ1-2	many	TGTGCCAGCAGCGCCCACCGTGACAGGGGGGCGGGCTACACCTTC	CASSAHRDRGAGYTF
TRBV10-1	TRBD2	TRBJ2-2	many	TGCGCCAGCAGTGAGTCAGGGCTAGCGGAGGACACCGGGGAGCTGTTTTTT	CASSESGLAEDTGELFF
TRBV5-1	TRBD2	TRBJ2-1	NA	TGCGCCAGCAGCCCCGGGACTACCTATGAGCAGTTCTTC	CASSPGTTYEQFF
TRBV4-3	NA	TRBJ2-2	many	TGCGCCAGCAGCCAAGATGTGGGAATCGGCACCGGGGAGCTGTTTTTT	CASSQDVGIGTGELFF
TRBV5-1	NA	TRBJ2-1	many	TGCGCCAGCAGGCCCTACGGGTCGGCACTCAATGAGCAGTTCTTC	CASRPYGSALNEQFF
TRBV5-5	TRBD1	TRBJ1-5	few	TGTGCCAGCAGCTTGTCTCGGGACAGGGGTTATCAGCCCCAGCATTTT	CASSLSRDRGYQPQHF
TRBV20-1	TRBD2	TRBJ2-3	many	TGCAGTGCCTGGGGGAAAGCGGGGGGCGCAGATACGCAGTATTTT	CSAWGKAGGADTQYF
TRBV5-5	TRBD1	TRBJ1-5	many	TGTGCCAGCAGCTTCGGGACAGGGGAACAGCCCCAGCATTTT	CASSFGTGEQPQHF
TRBV3-1	NA	TRBJ2-5	many	TGTGCCAGCAGCCAGGTAGGGGGGGGCCAAGAGACCCAGTACTTC	CASSQVGGGQETQYF
TRBV5-1	TRBD1	TRBJ1-4	many	TGCGCCAGCAGCTGGGGATCCGGGACAGTGGCCAGCGAAAAACTGTTTTTT	CASSWGSGTVASEKLFF
TRBV29-1	NA	TRBJ1-1	NA	TGCAGCGTTGAGCAATTTATCGAAACTGAGGCTTTCTTT	CSVEQFIETEAFF
TRBV7-9	NA	TRBJ2-7	many	TGTGCCAGCAGCTCCCCTTCCCGCTACGAGCAGTACTTC	CASSSPSRYEQYF
TRBV18	TRBD2	TRBJ2-2	NA	TGTGCCAGCTCCCACTCCAACGGGAGGGCCGGCGGGGAGCTGTTTTTT	CASSHSNGRAGGELFF
TRBV5-1	TRBD2	TRBJ2-3	many	TGCGCCAGCAGCTTGAGGCCTAGCGGGATGGCAGATACGCAGTATTTT	CASSLRPSGMADTQYF
TRBV12-3/TRBV12-4	NA	TRBJ2-1	many	TGTGCCAGCAGTTTCGATGGTAGTTTCAATGAGCAGTTCTTC	CASSFDGSFNEQFF
TRBV5-1	NA	TRBJ2-7	many	TGCGCCAGCAGCCCAGGGACGTTATACTACGAGCAGTACTTC	CASSPGTLYYEQYF
TRBV5-1	TRBD1	TRBJ2-2	many	TGCGCCAGCAGCTTGCCCGGGACAGGGACGACCGGGGAGCTGTTTTTT	CASSLPGTGTTGELFF
TRBV9	NA	TRBJ2-7	many	TGTGCCAGCAGCGTAGGTCTGACAGCTTCCCCCTACGAGCAGTACTTC	CASSVGLTASPYEQYF
TRBV15	NA	TRBJ2-2	many	TGTGCCACCAGTAGAAGAACGAACACCGGGGAGCTGTTTTTT	CATSRRTNTGELFF
TRBV5-1	NA	TRBJ2-7	many	TGCGCCAGCAGCCCGATCGGAGCATACGAGCAGTACTTC	CASSPIGAYEQYF
TRBV4-3	NA	TRBJ2-7	many	TGCGCCAGCAGCCAAGATGGCTACTACTACGAGCAGTACTTC	CASSQDGYYYEQYF
TRBV5-1	TRBD2	TRBJ2-1	medium-sized	TGCGCCAGCAGCTTACTAGCGGGGGGACACAATGAGCAGTTCTTC	CASSLLAGGHNEQFF
TRBV29-1	TRBD2	TRBJ2-3	many	TGCAGCGTTGACCCGACTAGCGACGATACGCAGTATTTT	CSVDPTSDDTQYF
TRBV6-5	TRBD1	TRBJ2-7	many	TGTGCCAGCAGTTACTCCTGGACAGGAGACTACGAGCAGTACTTC	CASSYSWTGDYEQYF
TRBV5-1	TRBD2	TRBJ2-1	NA	TGCGCCAGCAGCTCCCGGACTAGCAAGGGCAATGAGCAGTTCTTC	CASSSRTSKGNEQFF
TRBV20-1	NA	TRBJ2-7	many	TGCAGTGCCCCATTGAGGGGCGAGCAGTACTTC	CSAPLRGEQYF
TRBV5-1	TRBD1	TRBJ2-3	medium-sized	TGCGCCAGCAGCTCAACAGGGGTTCCAGATACGCAGTATTTT	CASSSTGVPDTQYF
TRBV12-3/TRBV12-4	TRBD2	TRBJ2-3	many	TGTGCCAGCAGTTCGGGTAGCGGGGGCCTCACAGATACGCAGTATTTT	CASSSGSGGLTDTQYF
TRBV7-9	NA	TRBJ2-2	many	TGTGCCAGCAGCGGTAACTGGGACGGGGAGCTGTTTTTT	CASSGNWDGELFF
TRBV20-1	NA	TRBJ2-7	many	TGCAGTGCTCCCCGGGCTATGACAGCCGATGGGGAGCAGTACTTC	CSAPRAMTADGEQYF
TRBV9	TRBD1	TRBJ2-7	many	TGTGCCAGCAGATTCAGGACAGGGGGTTCCCACGAGCAGTACTTC	CASRFRTGGSHEQYF
TRBV7-8	NA	TRBJ2-7	many	TGTGCCAGCAGCTTAGGGCCCTCCGGCAGGACGACCTCCTACGAGCAGTACTTC	CASSLGPSGRTTSYEQYF
TRBV10-3	NA	TRBJ1-1	many	TGTGCCATCAGTGCCGCCCCGGAGGAGCTCCGAGTGACTGAAGCTTTCTTT	CAISAAPEELRVTEAFF